This T cell receptor (beta chain) was documented in a study of radiotherapy plus CTLA-4 blockade in lung cancer. Across the study: Objective responses were recorded in over 15% of patients, with disease control recorded in 30% to 35%.

Enrolled patients, whose metastatic non-small-cell lung cancer was chemo-refractory, received focal radiation plus CTLA-4 blockade with ipilimumab. Worth noting for this clone: Its antigen remains unknown.

Germline V gene data show CDR1 as SGHNT and CDR2 as YYREEE (reference sequence). This CDR3 comprises 14 residues. V lost 4 bases and J lost 5; bases outside the gene matches: 8. TCRdb's copy holds only in-frame clones and misses some; the assay was immunoSEQ multiplex PCR. The sample holds roughly 98,000 clones; approximately 82% are singletons and the top ten take roughly 15%. Study-wide results and caveats: Among blood TCR repertoires after radiotherapy plus ipilimumab, tumor-derived clones expanded. Reportedly, early blood T cell clone dynamics best predicted response, with interferon-beta.

This receptor was obtained from a human donor with non-small cell lung cancer that progressed on radiotherapy plus ipilimumab. V is TRBV5-4 and J is TRBJ1-2; 7 bases align to TRBD1. The source material was peripheral blood, sampled from a patient treated with radiotherapy plus ipilimumab. CDR3 amino acids: CASSDIGTVYGYTF. The CDR3 DNA reads TGTGCCAGCAGCGATATTGGGACAGTTTATGGCTACACCTTC.